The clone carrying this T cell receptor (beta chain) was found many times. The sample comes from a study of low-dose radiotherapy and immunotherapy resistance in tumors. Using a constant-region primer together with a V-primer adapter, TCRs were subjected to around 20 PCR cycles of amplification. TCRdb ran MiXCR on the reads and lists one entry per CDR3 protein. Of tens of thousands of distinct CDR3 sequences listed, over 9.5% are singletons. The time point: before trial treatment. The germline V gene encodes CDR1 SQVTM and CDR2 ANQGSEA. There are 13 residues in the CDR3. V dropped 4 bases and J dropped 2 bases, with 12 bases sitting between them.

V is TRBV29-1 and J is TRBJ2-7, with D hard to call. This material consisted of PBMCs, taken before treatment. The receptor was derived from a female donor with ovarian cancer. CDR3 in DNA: TGCAGCGTTGTCCGTTGGGCCCCCTACGAGCAGTACTTC. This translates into CSVVRWAPYEQYF.